These 20 T cell receptor beta chains were sequenced from one sample in a study of immune heterogeneity within non-small cell lung tumors. In a multiplex PCR, 32 V and 13 J primers amplified TCR beta CDR3. A single record per CDR3 protein comes from TCRdb applying MiXCR to the multiplex PCR reads. The sample lists some 14,000 distinct CDR3 sequences, 28% seen once, with roughly 3.9% in the top ten. Samples each supplied 450 to 700 ng of bulk tumor genomic DNA as template. Several far-apart biopsies were taken per primary tumor during surgery. Enrolled patients presented with newly diagnosed, previously untreated non-small cell lung cancer and underwent curative surgery. Sequencing was done on a sample of lung tumor tissue. These receptors came from a man aged 35 to 55 with non-small cell lung cancer.

This clonotype was counted only a few times. This chain links TRBV20-1 with TRBJ2-4; D may be TRBD1 (6 bases). The ends were cut back, 3 bases at V and 1 base at J, with 10 bases in the middle. This CDR3 comprises 14 residues. CDR1 and CDR2 from the germline V gene are DFQATT and SNEGSKA (reference sequence). CDR3 loop: CSASTRGAKNIQYF. The CDR3 DNA follows: TGCAGTGCTAGCACTAGGGGGGCCAAAAACATTCAGTACTTC.

This clonotype was seen ten or more times. The chain carries TRBV30 and TRBJ2-5; TRBD1 matches at 11 bases. V trimming: 5 bases; J trimming: 5 bases; junction bases outside the gene matches: 4. CDR1 is GTSNPN, CDR2 SVGIG, per germline (reference sequence). The CDR3 contains 13 residues. CDR3 DNA sequence: TGTGCCTGGGGGACAGGGGGTTATGAGACCCAGTACTTC. Translating it yields CAWGTGGYETQYF.

By its share, this clonotype is medium-sized (0.01 to 0.1%). The chain links TRBV15 to TRBJ2-7; 9 nucleotides agree with TRBD2. Germline CDR1 reads LNHNV; CDR2 reads YYDKDF (reference sequence). Trimming cost V 1 base and J 5 bases; bases outside gene matches: 9. There are 16 residues in the CDR3. CDR3 sequence reads: CATSRGGTSGSDEQYF. The CDR3 bases are TGTGCCACCAGCAGAGGCGGCACTAGCGGGTCGGACGAGCAGTACTTC.

This clonotype was detected ten times or more. The chain joins TRBV5-1 to TRBJ2-3; 8 bases align to TRBD1. The J segment lost 1 base and the V segment lost 1 base, leaving 2 bases of the junction unmatched. The length of the CDR3 is 15 residues. Germline assignment: CDR1 SGHRS and CDR2 YFSETQ. In DNA, the CDR3 is TGCGCCAGCAGCTTGTGGGGACAGGGCACAGATACGCAGTATTTT. This encodes CASSLWGQGTDTQYF.

A note on this clonotype: Given a much more abundant clone one base away, this may be a read error. The genes are TRBV10-3 and TRBJ2-7; 7 positions agree with TRBD1. Germline CDR1 reads ENHRY; CDR2 reads SYGVKD. The CDR3 sequence is 15 residues long. DNA for the CDR3: TGTGCCACCAGTGACCCGGGACAGCGTTCCTACGAGCAGTACTTC. Translating it yields CATSDPGQRSYEQYF.

Sample share makes this clonotype medium-sized. The genes are TRBV5-1 and TRBJ2-1; 9 bases are shared with TRBD2. V trimming: 5 bases; J trimming: 6 bases; junction bases outside the gene matches: 6. Germline-derived CDR1 and CDR2 are SGHRS and YFSETQ. CDR3 length: 14 residues. CDR3 DNA: TGCGCCAGCAGAGAAAATAGCGGGAGCAATGAGCAGTTCTTC. Protein: CASRENSGSNEQFF.

This clonotype is categorized as medium-sized. Here the CDR3 DNA reads TGTGCCAGCTGTTACAGAGCCTACGAGCAGTACTTC. Protein product: CASCYRAYEQYF. The chain combines TRBV6-1 with TRBJ2-7, with D uncertain. Germline CDR1 MNHNS, CDR2 SASEGT. Trimming removed 8 bases at V and 2 bases at J, with 10 bases between. CDR3 length: 12 residues.

This clonotype was seen only a few times. The rearrangement links TRBV12-3 or TRBV12-4 to TRBJ1-2; D possibly corresponds to TRBD1 (6 bases). The CDR3 extends over 15 amino acids. Trimming removed 5 bases from V and 4 bases from J, with 17 bases in between. CDR3 in amino acids: CASSPQGTLRYGYTF. DNA of the CDR3: TGTGCCAGCAGTCCCCAGGGGACCCTCCGCTATGGCTACACCTTC.

This clonotype was found a few times. The genes are TRBV28 and TRBJ2-5; 7 bases are shared with TRBD2. CDR1 and CDR2 (germline): MDHEN, SYDVKM. This CDR3 has 13 residues. The V and J ends lost 4 bases and 9 bases, in that order; junction bases with no gene match: 8. The CDR3 reads CASSYGTKNAQYF. CDR3 in DNA: TGTGCCAGCAGTTACGGGACTAAGAATGCCCAGTACTTC.

This chain links TRBV18 with TRBJ2-1; 10 bases are a match to TRBD2. Trimming took 1 base from V and 3 from J; bases not matched to a gene: 3. Germline loops: CDR1 KGHSH, CDR2 LQKENI. The CDR3 totals 16 residues. The CDR3 loop reads CASSPRTSGYYNEQFF. The CDR3 DNA reads TGTGCCAGCTCACCACGGACTAGCGGTTACTACAATGAGCAGTTCTTC.

This clonotype is medium-sized (0.01 to 0.1%) by share. This chain uses TRBV5-1 with TRBJ2-7; D is possibly TRBD2 (5 bases). The CDR3 contains 15 residues. The germline V and J ends were trimmed by 3 bases and 0 bases, with 13 bases remaining between them. Germline V gene sequence: CDR1 SGHRS, CDR2 YFSETQ. The CDR3, as DNA: TGCGCCAGCAGCTCGACGGGAATAAGCTCCTACGAGCAGTACTTC. Protein sequence: CASSSTGISSYEQYF.

This rearrangement joins TRBV6-1 to TRBJ1-1, with 7 bases matching TRBD1. With V trimmed by 7 bases and J by 5 bases, 7 bases remained unmatched. The CDR3 length is 13 residues. In germline, CDR1 is MNHNS, CDR2 SASEGT. The CDR3 nucleotides are TGTGCCAGCAAAGACAGGGTAGGGACTGAAGCTTTCTTT. Translating gives CASKDRVGTEAFF.

The chain uses TRBV7-3 and TRBJ2-1, with 7 bases lining up with TRBD2. The CDR3 runs 17 residues. Germline V gives CDR1 SGHTA, CDR2 FQGTGA. V gave up 2 bases and J gave up 0 bases; unmatched junction bases: 7. The CDR3 sequence is CASSLHSGLSSYNEQFF. The CDR3, as DNA: TGTGCCAGCAGCTTACATAGCGGGCTAAGCTCCTACAATGAGCAGTTCTTC.

V and J are TRBV20-1 and TRBJ2-7, with 10 bases fitting TRBD1. This CDR3 has 14 residues. Germline values: CDR1 DFQATT, CDR2 SNEGSKA (reference sequence). V was clipped by 5 bases and J by 5 bases; unmatched bases: 9. The CDR3 protein is CSAQIRDRGHEQYF. CDR3 DNA: TGCAGTGCTCAAATCCGGGACAGGGGTCACGAGCAGTACTTC.

This clonotype is categorized as medium-sized. The rearrangement links TRBV6-2 or TRBV6-3 to TRBJ2-3; 12 bases fit TRBD2. The CDR3 runs 15 residues. From germline, CDR1 is MNHEY and CDR2 SVGEGT. The V gene end was trimmed by 5 bases and the J gene end by 2 bases; junction bases not matched to a gene: 2. The CDR3 DNA reads as TGTGCCAGCAGTGGACTAGCGGGGACCACAGATACGCAGTATTTT. As protein: CASSGLAGTTDTQYF.

The V and J genes are TRBV20-1 and TRBJ2-3, with TRBD2 matching 11 bases. The CDR3 has 17 residues. Germline CDR1 is DFQATT and CDR2 is SNEGSKA (reference sequence). Losses at the gene ends were 2 bases for V and 2 bases for J; bases not matched to a gene: 9. The chain's CDR3 is CSARSITTSGATDTQYF. The CDR3 coding sequence is TGCAGTGCTAGATCCATTACGACTAGCGGGGCCACAGATACGCAGTATTTT.

The table lists this clonotype with a count of one. V and J are TRBV15 and TRBJ1-1; the D gene is possibly TRBD1 (6 bases). Deletions cut 3 bases from V and 9 bases from J, with 14 bases between. The CDR3 spans 13 residues. Per the germline V gene, CDR1 is LNHNV and CDR2 is YYDKDF (reference sequence). In nucleotides, the CDR3 is TGTGCCACCAGCAGGGGAAGGGACATCCAAGCTTTCTTT. This translates into CATSRGRDIQAFF. Together with reference TRBV15 and TRBJ1-1, the CDR3 gives the full variable domain: DAMVIQNPRYQVTQFGKPVTLSCSQTLNHNVMYWYQQKSSQAPKLLFHYYDKDFNNEADTPDNFQSRRPNTSFCFLDIRSPGLGDTAMYLCATSRGRDIQAFFGQGTRLTVV.

Judged by abundance, this clonotype is medium-sized. DNA for the CDR3: TGTGCCAGCAGTTTAGCGACTAGGGGTGAGCAGTACTTC. Amino acids: CASSLATRGEQYF. This sequence joins TRBV12-3 or TRBV12-4 and TRBJ2-7, with D perhaps TRBD2 (6 bases). The CDR3 consists of 13 residues. V was pared by 0 bases and J by 7 bases, with 10 bases between.

In regard to this clonotype: Relative to the germline gene, one junction end is altered; a read error may explain this. Here the CDR3 reads CIALPGPGLADYNQQFF. The CDR3 DNA follows: TGCATTGCTTTGCCAGGACCGGGACTAGCGGACTACAATCAGCAGTTCTTC. This chain connects TRBV20-1 to TRBJ2-1; 11 positions match TRBD2. Germline values: CDR1 DFQATT, CDR2 SNEGSKA (reference sequence). The CDR3 is 17 amino acids.

The chain uses TRBV7-2 and TRBJ2-2; D is perhaps TRBD1 (5 bases). The CDR3 is 15 amino acids. CDR1 is SGHTA and CDR2 is FQGNSA in the germline V gene. Trimming shortened V by 4 bases and J by 4 bases, and 13 bases separated the two germline ends. The CDR3 DNA sequence: TGTGCCAGCAGCTCAAGGGGCGAAGGCACCGGGGAGCTGTTTTTT. Amino acid sequence: CASSSRGEGTGELFF.